The rows below give T cell receptor beta chains drawn from one sample of a study of T cells in Graves' hyperthyroidism and ophthalmopathy. Via MiXCR, TCRdb re-called the multiplex PCR reads, giving one row per CDR3 protein. The sample carries some 760,000 distinct CDR3 sequences, 11% to 15% recorded once. Sequencing was carried out using blood. The receptor set was obtained from a woman between 18 and 30 years old with Graves' hyperthyroidism. CDR3s include the opening cysteine and the closing phenylalanine or tryptophan. D genes are given only for firm matches. Rows may omit the clone size; those that give it use once, few, many or a size class.

clone_size: many
v_call: TRBV13
d_call: TRBD1
cdr3_length: 12
j_call: TRBJ1-1
cdr3_aa: CASSIGTGEAFF
cdr3_nt: TGTGCCAGCAGCATAGGGACAGGGGAAGCTTTCTTT

clone_size: many
v_call: TRBV3-1
d_call: TRBD2
cdr3_length: 16
j_call: TRBJ2-3
cdr3_aa: CASSQGKRESTDTQYF
cdr3_nt: TGTGCCAGCAGCCAAGGGAAGCGGGAGAGCACAGATACGCAGTATTTT

clone_size: -
v_call: TRBV19
d_call: TRBD1
cdr3_length: 14
j_call: TRBJ1-4
cdr3_aa: CASSIHDRGGKLFF
cdr3_nt: TGTGCCAGTAGTATTCATGACAGGGGGGGAAAACTGTTTTTT

clone_size: few
v_call: TRBV9
d_call: TRBD2
cdr3_length: 16
j_call: TRBJ2-2
cdr3_aa: CASSAVSGRGTGELFF
cdr3_nt: TGTGCCAGCAGCGCCGTTAGCGGGAGAGGCACCGGGGAGCTGTTTTTT

clone_size: few
v_call: TRBV4-1
d_call: TRBD1
cdr3_length: 17
j_call: TRBJ1-5
cdr3_aa: CASSQTYLGTGDQPQHF
cdr3_nt: TGCGCCAGCAGCCAGACCTACCTCGGGACAGGGGATCAGCCCCAGCATTTT

clone_size: many
v_call: TRBV24-1
d_call: TRBD1
cdr3_length: 16
j_call: TRBJ2-5
cdr3_aa: CATSDTTGVAGETQYF
cdr3_nt: TGTGCCACCAGTGATACAACAGGGGTGGCGGGAGAGACCCAGTACTTC

clone_size: few
v_call: TRBV29-1
d_call: TRBD2
cdr3_length: 15
j_call: TRBJ2-7
cdr3_aa: CSVERRLAGVYEQYF
cdr3_nt: TGCAGCGTTGAAAGACGACTAGCGGGAGTGTACGAGCAGTACTTC

clone_size: -
v_call: TRBV19
d_call: TRBD1
cdr3_length: 16
j_call: TRBJ1-1
cdr3_aa: CASSAPGQPTNTEAFF
cdr3_nt: TGTGCCAGTAGCGCGCCGGGACAGCCGACGAACACTGAAGCTTTCTTT

clone_size: -
v_call: TRBV7-2
d_call: -
cdr3_length: 13
j_call: TRBJ2-2
cdr3_aa: CASSLGRAGELFF
cdr3_nt: TGTGCCAGCAGCCTCGGACGCGCCGGGGAGCTGTTTTTT

clone_size: -
v_call: TRBV20-1
d_call: -
cdr3_length: 13
j_call: TRBJ2-1
cdr3_aa: CSASGPSYNEQFF
cdr3_nt: TGCAGTGCTAGCGGGCCGTCCTACAATGAGCAGTTCTTC

clone_size: many
v_call: TRBV27
d_call: -
cdr3_length: 15
j_call: TRBJ2-5
cdr3_aa: CASSGLGTGKETQYF
cdr3_nt: TGTGCCAGCTCCGGTCTGGGGACGGGGAAGGAGACCCAGTACTTC

clone_size: many
v_call: TRBV7-3
d_call: TRBD2
cdr3_length: 15
j_call: TRBJ2-1
cdr3_aa: CASSLRAGGRDEQFF
cdr3_nt: TGTGCCAGCAGCTTAAGAGCGGGAGGGCGTGATGAGCAGTTCTTC

clone_size: many
v_call: TRBV28
d_call: TRBD2
cdr3_length: 16
j_call: TRBJ2-7
cdr3_aa: CASSSLGLAGKIEQYF
cdr3_nt: TGTGCCAGCAGCTCTTTGGGACTAGCGGGAAAGATCGAGCAGTACTTC

clone_size: -
v_call: TRBV24-1
d_call: TRBD1
cdr3_length: 16
j_call: TRBJ1-5
cdr3_aa: CATSDSGQGASQPQHF
cdr3_nt: TGTGCCACCAGTGATTCGGGACAGGGGGCTAGTCAGCCCCAGCATTTT

clone_size: few
v_call: TRBV19
d_call: -
cdr3_length: 18
j_call: TRBJ2-1
cdr3_aa: CASSIFLRDLVGHNEQFF
cdr3_nt: TGTGCCAGTAGTATTTTCCTCCGGGACTTAGTTGGACACAATGAGCAGTTCTTC

clone_size: many
v_call: TRBV6-1
d_call: TRBD1
cdr3_length: 15
j_call: TRBJ2-7
cdr3_aa: CASSGGTGGFYEQYF
cdr3_nt: TGTGCCAGCAGTGGTGGGACAGGGGGCTTTTACGAGCAGTACTTC

clone_size: few
v_call: TRBV4-2
d_call: -
cdr3_length: 14
j_call: TRBJ2-7
cdr3_aa: CASSQADRRDEQYF
cdr3_nt: TGTGCCAGCAGCCAAGCCGACAGGAGGGACGAGCAGTACTTC

clone_size: many
v_call: TRBV12-3/TRBV12-4
d_call: TRBD2
cdr3_length: 18
j_call: TRBJ2-1
cdr3_aa: CASRGLAGGSSSYNEQFF
cdr3_nt: TGTGCCAGCAGGGGACTAGCGGGAGGGAGTAGCTCCTACAATGAGCAGTTCTTC

clone_size: few
v_call: TRBV2
d_call: -
cdr3_length: 13
j_call: TRBJ2-1
cdr3_aa: CASKGYSYNEQFF
cdr3_nt: TGTGCCAGCAAGGGTTACTCCTACAATGAGCAGTTCTTC

clone_size: many
v_call: TRBV20-1
d_call: TRBD1
cdr3_length: 15
j_call: TRBJ2-5
cdr3_aa: CSAREGTGAQETQYF
cdr3_nt: TGCAGTGCTAGAGAAGGGACAGGGGCCCAAGAGACCCAGTACTTC

clone_size: -
v_call: TRBV5-1
d_call: -
cdr3_length: 17
j_call: TRBJ2-7
cdr3_aa: CASSRAPTATSSYEQYF
cdr3_nt: TGCGCCAGCAGCCGAGCTCCGACAGCCACGAGCTCCTACGAGCAGTACTTC

clone_size: -
v_call: TRBV5-5
d_call: -
cdr3_length: 15
j_call: TRBJ1-5
cdr3_aa: CASSFGGPSNQPQHF
cdr3_nt: TGTGCCAGCAGCTTCGGGGGGCCCAGCAATCAGCCCCAGCATTTT

clone_size: many
v_call: TRBV12-3/TRBV12-4
d_call: -
cdr3_length: 16
j_call: TRBJ1-2
cdr3_aa: CASSLSRPKGNYGYTF
cdr3_nt: TGTGCCAGCAGTTTATCTCGCCCTAAAGGGAACTATGGCTACACCTTC

clone_size: many
v_call: TRBV24-1
d_call: -
cdr3_length: 14
j_call: TRBJ2-7
cdr3_aa: CATSEGGQAGKQYF
cdr3_nt: TGTGCCACCAGTGAGGGAGGACAGGCCGGCAAGCAGTACTTC

clone_size: -
v_call: TRBV19
d_call: -
cdr3_length: 13
j_call: TRBJ2-4
cdr3_aa: CASSLGVWNIQYF
cdr3_nt: TGTGCCAGTAGTCTGGGTGTTTGGAACATTCAGTACTTC

clone_size: many
v_call: TRBV28
d_call: -
cdr3_length: 14
j_call: TRBJ1-5
cdr3_aa: CASSLSVVNQPQHF
cdr3_nt: TGTGCCAGCAGTTTGTCCGTCGTGAATCAGCCCCAGCATTTT

clone_size: few
v_call: TRBV18
d_call: TRBD1
cdr3_length: 13
j_call: TRBJ2-2
cdr3_aa: CASSPRQGDELFF
cdr3_nt: TGTGCCAGCTCACCCAGACAGGGAGATGAGCTGTTTTTT

clone_size: many
v_call: TRBV19
d_call: -
cdr3_length: 15
j_call: TRBJ2-7
cdr3_aa: CASSRDRLSSYEQYF
cdr3_nt: TGTGCCAGTAGCCGAGACAGGCTCAGCTCCTACGAGCAGTACTTC

clone_size: -
v_call: TRBV7-9
d_call: TRBD2
cdr3_length: 16
j_call: TRBJ2-3
cdr3_aa: CASSARLAGKADTQYF
cdr3_nt: TGTGCCAGCAGCGCCAGACTAGCGGGAAAGGCAGATACGCAGTATTTT

clone_size: many
v_call: TRBV15
d_call: -
cdr3_length: 13
j_call: TRBJ1-1
cdr3_aa: CATSNRMNTEAFF
cdr3_nt: TGTGCCACCAGCAATCGGATGAACACTGAAGCTTTCTTT

clone_size: many
v_call: TRBV2
d_call: -
cdr3_length: 15
j_call: TRBJ2-1
cdr3_aa: CASRVGLGSYNEQFF
cdr3_nt: TGTGCCAGCAGGGTGGGACTCGGCTCCTACAATGAGCAGTTCTTC

clone_size: -
v_call: TRBV20-1
d_call: -
cdr3_length: 14
j_call: TRBJ2-7
cdr3_aa: CSARVGTQGNEQYF
cdr3_nt: TGCAGTGCTAGAGTTGGAACCCAGGGGAATGAGCAGTACTTC

clone_size: -
v_call: TRBV25-1
d_call: -
cdr3_length: 13
j_call: TRBJ2-7
cdr3_aa: CASKGTFGYEQYF
cdr3_nt: TGTGCCAGCAAAGGGACATTCGGCTACGAGCAGTACTTC

clone_size: -
v_call: TRBV20-1
d_call: TRBD1
cdr3_length: 14
j_call: TRBJ1-5
cdr3_aa: CSAARDRANQPQHF
cdr3_nt: TGCAGTGCTGCCCGGGACAGGGCTAATCAGCCCCAGCATTTT

clone_size: many
v_call: TRBV7-2
d_call: TRBD1
cdr3_length: 16
j_call: TRBJ1-5
cdr3_aa: CASSLGDRVGNQPQHF
cdr3_nt: TGTGCCAGCAGCTTAGGGGACAGGGTGGGTAATCAGCCCCAGCATTTT

clone_size: -
v_call: TRBV4-3
d_call: -
cdr3_length: 13
j_call: TRBJ2-5
cdr3_aa: CASSPSNQETQYF
cdr3_nt: TGCGCCAGCAGCCCCTCAAACCAAGAGACCCAGTACTTC

clone_size: many
v_call: TRBV7-8
d_call: TRBD2
cdr3_length: 15
j_call: TRBJ2-7
cdr3_aa: CASSPVAGKSTEQYF
cdr3_nt: TGTGCCAGCAGCCCGGTAGCGGGAAAGTCTACGGAGCAGTACTTC

clone_size: -
v_call: TRBV7-9
d_call: -
cdr3_length: 13
j_call: TRBJ2-1
cdr3_aa: CASSLDRKREQFF
cdr3_nt: TGTGCCAGCAGCTTAGATCGGAAGCGTGAGCAGTTCTTC

clone_size: few
v_call: TRBV7-2
d_call: TRBD1
cdr3_length: 18
j_call: TRBJ2-6
cdr3_aa: CASRRAGTGLSGANVLTF
cdr3_nt: TGTGCCAGCAGACGTGCCGGGACAGGGTTATCTGGGGCCAACGTCCTGACTTTC

clone_size: many
v_call: TRBV3-1
d_call: -
cdr3_length: 12
j_call: TRBJ2-7
cdr3_aa: CASSQRTGEQYF
cdr3_nt: TGTGCCAGCAGCCAAAGGACGGGCGAGCAGTACTTC

clone_size: many
v_call: TRBV20-1
d_call: -
cdr3_length: 14
j_call: TRBJ1-6
cdr3_aa: CSAREGLGVSPLHF
cdr3_nt: TGCAGTGCTAGAGAGGGTCTGGGAGTCTCACCCCTCCACTTT

clone_size: few
v_call: TRBV20-1
d_call: -
cdr3_length: 15
j_call: TRBJ2-3
cdr3_aa: CSGLPRTLVTDTQYF
cdr3_nt: TGCAGTGGGCTACCCAGGACCCTTGTCACAGATACGCAGTATTTT